This T cell receptor (beta chain) was recovered during a study of cytomegalovirus exposure and HLA in healthy donors. The study, taken as a whole, reports: According to the study, some 160 TCR beta chains were cytomegalovirus-associated.

Profiling relied on immunoSEQ multiplex PCR, and the TCRdb table lists in-frame clones only, not all of them. The data hold some 150,000 clones, with 86% observed a single time. In germline, CDR1 is MNHEY, CDR2 SMNVEV (reference sequence). V dropped 6 bases and J dropped 1 base, with 18 bases sitting between them. The CDR3 spans 16 residues. On this clone itself: Its antigen is undetermined.

Sequenced sample: PBMCs. This TCR was sampled from a human donor in good health. The chain links TRBV27 to TRBJ1-1; a possible D gene is TRBD1 (6 bases). The DNA of the CDR3 is TGTGCCAGCAGACGAGAGGGGGAAAGAGGGAACACTGAAGCTTTCTTT. It translates to CASRREGERGNTEAFF.